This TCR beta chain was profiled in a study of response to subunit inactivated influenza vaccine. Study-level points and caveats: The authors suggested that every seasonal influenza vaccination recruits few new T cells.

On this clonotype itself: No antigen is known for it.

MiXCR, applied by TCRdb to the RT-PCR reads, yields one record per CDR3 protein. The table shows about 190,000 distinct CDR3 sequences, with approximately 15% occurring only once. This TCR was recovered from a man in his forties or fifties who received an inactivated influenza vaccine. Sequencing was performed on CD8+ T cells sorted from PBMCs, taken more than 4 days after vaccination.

Here the CDR3 reads CASSAGTEMYNEQFF. The DNA of the CDR3 is TGTGCCAGCAGTGCCGGGACCGAGATGTACAATGAGCAGTTCTTC. The genes are TRBV6-1 and TRBJ2-1, with D perhaps given as TRBD1 or TRBD2 (5 bases each). The CDR3 is 15 residues long. Germline V gene lookup returns CDR1 MNHNS and CDR2 SASEGT. V lost 4 bases to trimming and J lost 4 bases, with 14 bases between them.